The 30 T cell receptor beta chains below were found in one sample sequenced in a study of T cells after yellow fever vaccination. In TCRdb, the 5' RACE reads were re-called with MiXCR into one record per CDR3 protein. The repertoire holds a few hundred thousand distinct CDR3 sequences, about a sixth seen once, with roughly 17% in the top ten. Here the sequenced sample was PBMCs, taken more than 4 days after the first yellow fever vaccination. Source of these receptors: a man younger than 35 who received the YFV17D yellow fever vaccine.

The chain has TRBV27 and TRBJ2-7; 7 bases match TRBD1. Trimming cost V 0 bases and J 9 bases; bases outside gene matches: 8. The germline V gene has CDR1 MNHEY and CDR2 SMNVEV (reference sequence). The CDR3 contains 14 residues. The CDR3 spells CASSLSTGERVQYF. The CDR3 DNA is TGTGCCAGCAGTTTATCTACAGGGGAGAGAGTGCAGTACTTC.

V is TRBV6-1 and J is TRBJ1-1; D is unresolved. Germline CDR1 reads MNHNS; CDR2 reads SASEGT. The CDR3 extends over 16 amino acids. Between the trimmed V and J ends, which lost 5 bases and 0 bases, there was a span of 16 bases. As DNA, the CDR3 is TGTGCCAGCAGTCTCGCTCTGCGTTACATGAACACTGAAGCTTTCTTT. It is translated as CASSLALRYMNTEAFF.

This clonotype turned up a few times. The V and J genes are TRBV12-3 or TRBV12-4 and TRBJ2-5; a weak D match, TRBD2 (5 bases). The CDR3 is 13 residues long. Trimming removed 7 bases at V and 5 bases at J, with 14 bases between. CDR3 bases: TGTGCCAGCACTGACTACCCCCGGGAGACCCAGTACTTC. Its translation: CASTDYPRETQYF.

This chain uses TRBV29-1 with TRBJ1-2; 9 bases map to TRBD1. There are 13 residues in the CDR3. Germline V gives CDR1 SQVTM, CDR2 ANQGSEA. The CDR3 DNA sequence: TGCAGTGACTCGGGACAGGGTTTTTGGGGCTACACCTTC. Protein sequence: CSDSGQGFWGYTF. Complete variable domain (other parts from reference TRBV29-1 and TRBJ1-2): SAVISQKPSRDICQRGTSLTIQCQVDSQVTMMFWYRQQPGQSLTLIATANQGSEATYESGFVIDKFPISRPNLTFSTLTVSNMSPEDSSIYLCSDSGQGFWGYTFGSGTRLTVV.

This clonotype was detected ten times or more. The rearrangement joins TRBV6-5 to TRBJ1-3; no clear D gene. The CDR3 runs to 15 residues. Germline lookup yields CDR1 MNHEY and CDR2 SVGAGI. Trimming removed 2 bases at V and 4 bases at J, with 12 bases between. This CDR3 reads CASSYADVAGNTIYF. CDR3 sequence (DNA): TGTGCCAGCAGTTACGCAGACGTCGCCGGAAACACCATATATTTT.

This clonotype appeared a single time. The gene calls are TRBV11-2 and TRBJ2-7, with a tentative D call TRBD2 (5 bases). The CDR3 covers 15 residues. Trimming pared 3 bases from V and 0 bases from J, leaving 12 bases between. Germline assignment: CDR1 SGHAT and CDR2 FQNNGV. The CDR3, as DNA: TGTGCCAGCAGCTTTAGTAGCGTGAGCTCCTACGAGCAGTACTTC. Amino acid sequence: CASSFSSVSSYEQYF.

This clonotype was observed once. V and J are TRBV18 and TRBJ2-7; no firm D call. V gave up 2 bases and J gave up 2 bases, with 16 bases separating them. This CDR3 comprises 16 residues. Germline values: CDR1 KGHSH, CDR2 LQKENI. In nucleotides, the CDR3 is TGTGCCAGCTCACCAATCTTTTCTAGGAAAGCCTACGAGCAGTACGTC. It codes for CASSPIFSRKAYEQYV.

The CDR3 sequence is CASGNNDWGSPLHF. The CDR3 nucleotides read TGTGCCAGCGGAAACAACGATTGGGGTTCACCCCTCCACTTT. This rearrangement joins TRBV5-6 to TRBJ1-6; D is uncertain. V lost 7 bases, J lost 9 bases, and 17 bases lay in between. The germline V gene has CDR1 SGHDT and CDR2 YYEEEE. The CDR3 runs to 14 residues.

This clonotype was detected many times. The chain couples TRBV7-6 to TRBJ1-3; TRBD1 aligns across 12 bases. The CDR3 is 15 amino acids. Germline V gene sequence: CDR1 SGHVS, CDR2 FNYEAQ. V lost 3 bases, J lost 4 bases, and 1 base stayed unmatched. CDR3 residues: CASSLGQGAGNTIYF. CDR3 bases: TGTGCCAGCAGCTTGGGACAGGGGGCAGGAAACACCATATATTTT.

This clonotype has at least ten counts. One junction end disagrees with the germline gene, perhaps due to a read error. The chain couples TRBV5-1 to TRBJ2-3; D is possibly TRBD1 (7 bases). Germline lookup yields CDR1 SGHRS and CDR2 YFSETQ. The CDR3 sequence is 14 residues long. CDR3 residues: CASSLEGATDTQYF. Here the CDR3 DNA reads TGTGCCAGCAGCTTGGAGGGGGCAACAGATACGCAGTATTTT.

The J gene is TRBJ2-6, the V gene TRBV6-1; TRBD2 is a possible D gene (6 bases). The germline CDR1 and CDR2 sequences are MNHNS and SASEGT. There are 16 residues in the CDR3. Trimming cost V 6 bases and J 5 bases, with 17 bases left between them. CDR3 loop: CASRGPAGRRANVLTF. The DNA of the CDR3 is TGTGCCAGCAGAGGTCCAGCGGGCCGAAGGGCCAACGTCCTGACTTTC.

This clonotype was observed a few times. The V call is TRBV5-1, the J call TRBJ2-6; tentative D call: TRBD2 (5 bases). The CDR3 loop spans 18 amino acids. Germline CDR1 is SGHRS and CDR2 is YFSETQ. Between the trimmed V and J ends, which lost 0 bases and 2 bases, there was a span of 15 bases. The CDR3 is CASSLEAGGVAGANVLTF. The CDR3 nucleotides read TGCGCCAGCAGCTTGGAGGCCGGAGGAGTTGCTGGGGCCAACGTCCTGACTTTC.

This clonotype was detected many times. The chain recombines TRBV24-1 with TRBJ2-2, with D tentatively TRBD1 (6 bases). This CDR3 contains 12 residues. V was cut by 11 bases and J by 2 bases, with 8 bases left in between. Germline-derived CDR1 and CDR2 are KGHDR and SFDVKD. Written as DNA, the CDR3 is TGTGCCAGCAGGGGTAACACCGGGGAGCTGTTTTTT. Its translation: CASRGNTGELFF.

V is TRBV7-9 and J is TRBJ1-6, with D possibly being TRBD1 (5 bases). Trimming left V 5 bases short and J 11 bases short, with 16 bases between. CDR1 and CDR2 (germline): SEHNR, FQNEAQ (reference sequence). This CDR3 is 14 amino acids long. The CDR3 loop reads CASSPPGDGPPLHF. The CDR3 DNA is TGTGCCAGCAGCCCCCCGGGGGACGGACCACCCCTCCACTTT.

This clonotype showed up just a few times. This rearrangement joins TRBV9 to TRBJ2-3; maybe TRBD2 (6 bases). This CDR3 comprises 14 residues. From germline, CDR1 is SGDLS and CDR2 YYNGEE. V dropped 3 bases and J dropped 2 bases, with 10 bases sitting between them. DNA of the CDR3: TGTGCCAGCAGCGATTGGGACTCCACAGATACGCAGTATTTT. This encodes CASSDWDSTDTQYF.

The CDR3 protein is CATGDRRANEQFF. As DNA, the CDR3 is TGTGCCACCGGAGATCGCCGCGCCAATGAGCAGTTCTTC. The V and J genes are TRBV15 and TRBJ2-1; D gene uncertain. Germline V gene data show CDR1 as LNHNV and CDR2 as YYDKDF (reference sequence). Trimming cost V 8 bases and J 6 bases, with 14 bases left between them. The CDR3 length is 13 residues.

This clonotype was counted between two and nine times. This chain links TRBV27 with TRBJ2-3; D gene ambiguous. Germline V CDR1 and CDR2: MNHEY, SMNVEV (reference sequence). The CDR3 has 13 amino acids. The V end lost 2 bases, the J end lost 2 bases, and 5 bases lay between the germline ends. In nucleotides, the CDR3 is TGTGCCAGCAGTTTACGCCTCACAGATACGCAGTATTTT. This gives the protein CASSLRLTDTQYF.

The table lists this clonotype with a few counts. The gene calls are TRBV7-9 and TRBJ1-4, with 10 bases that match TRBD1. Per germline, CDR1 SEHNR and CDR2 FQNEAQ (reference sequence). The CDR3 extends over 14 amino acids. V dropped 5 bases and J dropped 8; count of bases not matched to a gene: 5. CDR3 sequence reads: CASSPGQGQEKLFF. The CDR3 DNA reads TGTGCCAGCAGCCCGGGACAGGGGCAAGAAAAACTGTTTTTT.

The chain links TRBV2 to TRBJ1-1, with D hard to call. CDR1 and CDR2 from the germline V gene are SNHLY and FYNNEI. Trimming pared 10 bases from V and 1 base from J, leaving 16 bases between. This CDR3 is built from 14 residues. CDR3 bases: TGTGCCACCCAAGACAACCTCAAGAACACTGAAGCTTTCTTT. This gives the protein CATQDNLKNTEAFF.

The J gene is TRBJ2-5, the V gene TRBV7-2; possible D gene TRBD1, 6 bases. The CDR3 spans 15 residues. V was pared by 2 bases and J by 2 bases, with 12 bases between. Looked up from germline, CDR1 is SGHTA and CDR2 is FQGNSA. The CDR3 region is CASSLIGQWQETQYF. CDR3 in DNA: TGTGCCAGCAGCTTAATAGGACAGTGGCAAGAGACCCAGTACTTC.

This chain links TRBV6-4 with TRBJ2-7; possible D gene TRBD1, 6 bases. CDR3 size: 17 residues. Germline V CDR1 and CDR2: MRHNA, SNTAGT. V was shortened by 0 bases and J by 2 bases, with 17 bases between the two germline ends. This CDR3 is CASSDSCPGTFTYEQYV. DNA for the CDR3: TGTGCCAGCAGTGACTCTTGTCCCGGGACATTTACCTACGAGCAGTACGTC.

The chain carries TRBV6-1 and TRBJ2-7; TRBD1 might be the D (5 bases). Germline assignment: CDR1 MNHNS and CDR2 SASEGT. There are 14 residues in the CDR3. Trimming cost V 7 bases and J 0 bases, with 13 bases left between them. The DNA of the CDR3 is TGTGCCAGCAATCGGCAGGGCAGCTCCTACGAGCAGTACTTC. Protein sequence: CASNRQGSSYEQYF.

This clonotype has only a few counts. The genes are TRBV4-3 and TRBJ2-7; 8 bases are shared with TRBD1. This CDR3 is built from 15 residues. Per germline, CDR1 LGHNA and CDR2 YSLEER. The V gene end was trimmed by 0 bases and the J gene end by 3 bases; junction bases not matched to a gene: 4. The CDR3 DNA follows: TGCGCCAGCAGCCAAGAGACAGGGGCCCTCTACGAGCAGTACTTC. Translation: CASSQETGALYEQYF.

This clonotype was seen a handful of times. The CDR3 coding sequence is TGTGCCAGCAGCCTAACCCCCTGGGCGGAGCAGTTCTTC. This sequence encodes CASSLTPWAEQFF. The V and J genes are TRBV7-9 and TRBJ2-1; no clear D. Germline V CDR1 and CDR2: SEHNR, FQNEAQ (reference sequence). This CDR3 region has 13 residues. V gave up 5 bases and J gave up 10 bases, with 15 bases separating them.

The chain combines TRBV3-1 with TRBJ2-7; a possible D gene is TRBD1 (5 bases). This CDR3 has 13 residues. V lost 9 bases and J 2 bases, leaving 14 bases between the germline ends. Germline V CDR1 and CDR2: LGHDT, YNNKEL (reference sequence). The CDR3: CARSKTATYEQYF. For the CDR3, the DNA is TGTGCCAGAAGCAAGACAGCCACCTACGAGCAGTACTTC.

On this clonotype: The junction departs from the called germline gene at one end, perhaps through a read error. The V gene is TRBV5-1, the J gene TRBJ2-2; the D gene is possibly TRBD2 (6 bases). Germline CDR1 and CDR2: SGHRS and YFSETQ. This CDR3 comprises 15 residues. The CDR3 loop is CASCLSLEGSGELFF. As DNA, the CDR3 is TGCGCCAGCTGCTTGTCACTGGAGGGGTCCGGTGAGCTGTTTTTT.

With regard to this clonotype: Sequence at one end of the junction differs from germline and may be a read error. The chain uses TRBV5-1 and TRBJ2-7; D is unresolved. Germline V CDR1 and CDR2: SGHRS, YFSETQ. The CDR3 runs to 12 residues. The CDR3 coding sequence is TGTGCCAGCAGTTTGGCAGGTGGCGAGCAGTACTTC. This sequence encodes CASSLAGGEQYF.

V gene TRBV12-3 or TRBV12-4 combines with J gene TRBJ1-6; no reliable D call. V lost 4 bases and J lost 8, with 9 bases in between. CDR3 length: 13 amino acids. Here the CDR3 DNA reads TGTGCCAGCAGTTACAAACTGGATTCACCCCTCCACTTT. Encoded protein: CASSYKLDSPLHF.

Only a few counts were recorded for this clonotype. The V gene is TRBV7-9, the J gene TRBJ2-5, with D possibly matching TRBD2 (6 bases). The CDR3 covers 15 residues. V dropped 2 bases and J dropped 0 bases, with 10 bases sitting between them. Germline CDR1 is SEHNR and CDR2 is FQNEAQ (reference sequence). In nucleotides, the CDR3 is TGTGCCAGCAGCTTATGGTTAGCGGACCAAGAGACCCAGTACTTC. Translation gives CASSLWLADQETQYF.

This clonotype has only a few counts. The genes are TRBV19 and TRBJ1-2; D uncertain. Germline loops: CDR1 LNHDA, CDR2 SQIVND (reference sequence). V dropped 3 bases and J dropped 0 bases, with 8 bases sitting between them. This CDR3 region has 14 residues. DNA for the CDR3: TGTGCCAGTAGTATCGGAACAGCTAACTATGGCTACACCTTC. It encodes CASSIGTANYGYTF. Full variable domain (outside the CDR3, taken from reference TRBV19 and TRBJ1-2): DGGITQSPKYLFRKEGQNVTLSCEQNLNHDAMYWYRQDPGQGLRLIYYSQIVNDFQKGDIAEGYSVSREKKESFPLTVTSAQKNPTAFYLCASSIGTANYGYTFGSGTRLTVV.